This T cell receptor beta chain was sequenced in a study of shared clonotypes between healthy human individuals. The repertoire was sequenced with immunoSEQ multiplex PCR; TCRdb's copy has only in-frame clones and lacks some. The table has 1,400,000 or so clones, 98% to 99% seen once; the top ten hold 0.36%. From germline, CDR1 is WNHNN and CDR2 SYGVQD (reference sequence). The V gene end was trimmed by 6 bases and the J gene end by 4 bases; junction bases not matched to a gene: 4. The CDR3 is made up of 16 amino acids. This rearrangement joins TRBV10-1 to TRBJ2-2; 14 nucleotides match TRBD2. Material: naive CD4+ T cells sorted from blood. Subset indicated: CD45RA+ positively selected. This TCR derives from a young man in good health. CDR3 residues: CASSGTSGSITGELFF. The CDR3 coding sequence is TGCGCCAGCAGCGGGACTAGCGGGAGTATCACCGGGGAGCTGTTTTTT.